The following is a TCR beta chain sequence with its context. Participants' reported clinical history set cohort assignment. The data stem from a study of blood T cell repertoires in COVID-19. The method was immunoSEQ multiplex PCR; TCRdb's version includes in-frame clones alone and lacks a portion of them. The table lists about 370,000 clones, 85% to 90% of them singletons. This TCR was recovered from a young man who had recovered from COVID-19. Source material: PBMCs or T cells enriched from blood (not recorded which).

The CDR3 coding sequence is TGTGCCAGCAGCGTGCGAGGACAGAGCACAGATACGCAGTATTTT. Its protein is CASSVRGQSTDTQYF. V is TRBV9 and J is TRBJ2-3, with a possible D match to TRBD1 (6 bases). CDR1 is SGDLS, CDR2 YYNGEE, per germline. The germline V and J ends were trimmed by 2 bases and 0 bases, with 10 bases remaining between them. The CDR3 is 15 residues long.